This is a list of T cell receptor beta chains from one sample in a study of blood T cell repertoires in COVID-19. Generated by immunoSEQ multiplex PCR, the TCRdb table keeps only in-frame clones and is missing some. This sample has 280,000 or so clones, with 75% to 90% found just once. The source material was peripheral blood. All receptors come from a woman aged 55-75 years with acute or convalescent COVID-19. The CDR3 runs from the conserved cysteine through the conserved F or W. The D gene is left open where the match is weak. Rows give clone size only sometimes, using once, few, many, or a class for an expanded clone.

>once|TRBJ2-2|.|TRBV9
CASSPQGQTYTGELFF
TGTGCCAGCAGCCCCCAAGGACAGACTTACACCGGGGAGCTGTTTTTT
>.|TRBJ1-5|.|TRBV27
CASSPPLTGGNQPQHF
TGTGCCAGCAGTCCACCCCTCACGGGGGGCAATCAGCCCCAGCATTTT
>.|TRBJ2-1|.|TRBV7-8
CASSLRQGRDNEQFF
TGTGCCAGCAGCTTACGACAGGGGAGGGACAATGAGCAGTTCTTC
>few|TRBJ1-3|.|TRBV15
CATSVGTSHSGNTIYF
TGTGCCACCAGCGTTGGGACATCCCACTCTGGAAACACCATATATTTT
>.|TRBJ2-7|TRBD2|TRBV9
CASSDSGGSSYEQYF
TGTGCCAGCAGCGATAGCGGGGGTTCCTCCTACGAGCAGTACTTC
>once|TRBJ1-4|.|TRBV2
CASRYGRTGEKLFF
TGTGCCAGCAGGTACGGGAGGACCGGAGAAAAACTGTTTTTT
>.|TRBJ2-3|TRBD2|TRBV19
CASSRTSGLLDTQYF
TGTGCCAGTAGTCGGACTAGCGGGCTTTTGGATACGCAGTATTTT
>.|TRBJ1-2|TRBD1|TRBV10-3
CAINTGDAYGYTF
TGTGCCATCAATACAGGGGACGCCTATGGCTACACCTTC
>.|TRBJ1-6|TRBD1|TRBV3-1/TRBV3-2
CASDRGLGNSPLHF
TGTGCCAGCGACAGGGGGTTAGGTAATTCACCCCTCCACTTT
>.|TRBJ2-1|TRBD2|TRBV7-4
CASSFTSGDNEQFF
TGTGCCAGCAGCTTTACTAGCGGGGACAATGAGCAGTTCTTC
>.|TRBJ1-1|TRBD1|TRBV6-5
CASSYGTDYTEAFF
TGTGCCAGCAGTTACGGGACAGACTACACTGAAGCTTTCTTT
>.|TRBJ2-2|TRBD1|TRBV11-2
CASSLARTGRTGELFF
TGTGCCAGCAGCTTAGCTAGGACAGGTCGTACCGGGGAGCTGTTTTTT
>.|TRBJ1-1|.|TRBV10-3
CAIRLTTGNTEAFF
TGTGCCATCAGGTTAACCACAGGGAACACTGAAGCTTTCTTT
>.|TRBJ2-6|.|TRBV5-1
CASSLSSANVLTF
TGCGCCAGCAGCCTCTCCTCGGCCAACGTCCTGACTTTC
>.|TRBJ1-5|TRBD1|TRBV27
CASRTGQGLIQPQHF
TGTGCCAGTAGGACGGGACAGGGGTTGATTCAGCCCCAGCATTTT
>.|TRBJ2-1|.|TRBV9
CASSVFGGISYNEQFF
TGTGCCAGCAGCGTCTTTGGCGGTATATCCTACAATGAGCAGTTCTTC
>few|TRBJ1-1|TRBD1|TRBV5-4
CASSSRGLPEAFF
TGTGCCAGCAGCTCCAGGGGGCTCCCTGAAGCTTTCTTT
>.|TRBJ1-2|.|TRBV28
CASMLTGLNYGYTF
TGTGCCAGCATGTTAACGGGACTGAACTATGGCTACACCTTC
>once|TRBJ1-2|.|TRBV7-9
CASSQLASGNYGYTF
TGTGCCAGCAGTCAGCTAGCCTCGGGGAATTATGGCTACACCTTC
>.|TRBJ2-2|TRBD2|TRBV6-1
CASSAVAGGSNTGELFF
TGTGCCAGCAGTGCTGTAGCGGGGGGGTCGAACACCGGGGAGCTGTTTTTT
>.|TRBJ1-5|.|TRBV5-4
CASSPGRGNQPQHF
TGTGCCAGCAGCCCCGGTCGGGGCAATCAGCCCCAGCATTTT
>once|TRBJ1-2|.|TRBV6-2/TRBV6-3
CASSYDLRHGYTF
TGTGCCAGCAGTTACGACTTAAGACATGGCTACACCTTC
>.|TRBJ2-7|.|TRBV5-6
CASSTWASHEQYF
TGTGCCAGCAGCACATGGGCCTCCCACGAGCAGTACTTC
>.|TRBJ1-6|TRBD1|TRBV2
CASRVGQGGSPLHF
TGTGCCAGCAGGGTTGGACAGGGGGGTTCACCCCTCCACTTT
>.|TRBJ2-7|.|TRBV4-2
CASSQETGEQYF
TGTGCCAGCAGCCAAGAAACAGGGGAGCAGTACTTC
>.|TRBJ2-3|TRBD1|TRBV7-9
CASSYSRTTGGRDTQYF
TGTGCCAGCAGCTACTCCCGAACGACAGGGGGGAGGGATACGCAGTATTTT
>.|TRBJ2-4|TRBD2|TRBV29-1
CSAIDSGGKNIQYF
TGCAGCGCTATCGATAGCGGGGGAAAAAACATTCAGTACTTC
>.|TRBJ2-1|TRBD2|TRBV6-5
CASSQTSGGNNEQFF
TGTGCCAGCAGTCAGACTAGCGGGGGGAATAATGAGCAGTTCTTC
>.|TRBJ1-1|.|TRBV2
CAQRGGTEAFF
TGTGCCCAGCGAGGGGGCACTGAAGCTTTCTTT
>.|TRBJ2-3|.|TRBV6-2/TRBV6-3
CASSSYTDTQYF
TGTGCCAGCAGTTCTTATACAGATACGCAGTATTTT
>.|TRBJ2-5|.|TRBV5-1
CASSLTGSHQETQYF
TGCGCCAGCAGCTTGACAGGCTCCCACCAAGAGACCCAGTACTTC
>.|TRBJ1-5|.|TRBV7-9
CASSAGRGPQHF
TGTGCCAGCAGCGCCGGCCGGGGGCCCCAGCATTTT
>.|TRBJ2-5|.|TRBV15
CATSLYPGVRETQYF
TGTGCCACCAGCCTTTACCCGGGAGTTCGAGAGACCCAGTACTTC